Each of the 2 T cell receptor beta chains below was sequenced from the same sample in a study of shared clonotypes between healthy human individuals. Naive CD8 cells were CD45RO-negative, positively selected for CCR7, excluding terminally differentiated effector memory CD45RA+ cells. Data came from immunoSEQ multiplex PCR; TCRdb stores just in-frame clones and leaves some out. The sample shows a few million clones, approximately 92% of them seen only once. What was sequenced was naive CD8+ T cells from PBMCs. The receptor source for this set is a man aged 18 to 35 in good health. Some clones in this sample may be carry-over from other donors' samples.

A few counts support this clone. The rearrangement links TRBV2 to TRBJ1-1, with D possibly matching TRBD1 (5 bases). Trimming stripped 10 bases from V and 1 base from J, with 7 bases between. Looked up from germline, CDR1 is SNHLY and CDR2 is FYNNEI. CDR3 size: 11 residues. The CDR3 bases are TGTGCCACCAGGGAGAACACTGAAGCTTTCTTT. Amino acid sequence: CATRENTEAFF. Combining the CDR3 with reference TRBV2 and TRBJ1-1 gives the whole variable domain EPEVTQTPSHQVTQMGQEVILRCVPISNHLYFYWYRQILGQKVEFLVSFYNNEISEKSEIFDDQFSVERPDGSNFTLKIRSTKLEDSAMYFCATRENTEAFFGQGTRLTVV.

CDR3 nucleotides: TGTGCCAGCAGCGTTTCCGGGGGCACTAATGAAAAACTGTTTTTT. Protein sequence: CASSVSGGTNEKLFF. This sequence joins TRBV9 and TRBJ1-4, with D possibly matching TRBD1 (6 bases). The CDR3 runs 15 residues. Germline V gives CDR1 SGDLS, CDR2 YYNGEE. V lost 2 bases and J 2 bases, leaving 10 bases between the germline ends.